This TCR beta chain was found in a study of metastatic and nonmetastatic thyroid tumors. On the study more broadly: Malignant thyroid and benign thyroid patients provided blood and tumor or nodule tissue whose repertoires were compared. Points from the study as a whole: For both blood and tumor, malignant thyroid tumors reportedly showed significantly higher TCR beta diversity than benign nodules did.

The CDR3 is made up of 15 amino acids. The V gene's germline CDR1 is SGHRS and CDR2 YFSETQ. Trimming cost V 4 bases and J 3 bases, with 13 bases left between them. This clone was found many times. Its antigen is not known. The sample carries other DNA sequences with the same CDR3. In the authors' methods: Built for papillary thyroid cancer, a distant-metastasis classifier drew on CDR3 differences across clinicopathological groups. TCRdb ran MiXCR on the PCR reads. TCRdb's processing, not the authors', yielded these V and J calls. The table lists tens of thousands of clones, 9.5% to 13% of them singletons. Every patient was untreated before thyroid surgery.

This TCR was recovered from a male donor with papillary thyroid cancer or a benign thyroid nodule (not recorded which). Some clones in this sample may be carry-over from other donors' samples. The sequenced material came from blood. The rearrangement joins TRBV5-1 to TRBJ2-2; no firm D call. CDR3 region: CASSKDLLYTGELFF. The CDR3 DNA is TGCGCCAGCAGCAAGGACCTCCTCTACACCGGGGAGCTGTTTTTT.